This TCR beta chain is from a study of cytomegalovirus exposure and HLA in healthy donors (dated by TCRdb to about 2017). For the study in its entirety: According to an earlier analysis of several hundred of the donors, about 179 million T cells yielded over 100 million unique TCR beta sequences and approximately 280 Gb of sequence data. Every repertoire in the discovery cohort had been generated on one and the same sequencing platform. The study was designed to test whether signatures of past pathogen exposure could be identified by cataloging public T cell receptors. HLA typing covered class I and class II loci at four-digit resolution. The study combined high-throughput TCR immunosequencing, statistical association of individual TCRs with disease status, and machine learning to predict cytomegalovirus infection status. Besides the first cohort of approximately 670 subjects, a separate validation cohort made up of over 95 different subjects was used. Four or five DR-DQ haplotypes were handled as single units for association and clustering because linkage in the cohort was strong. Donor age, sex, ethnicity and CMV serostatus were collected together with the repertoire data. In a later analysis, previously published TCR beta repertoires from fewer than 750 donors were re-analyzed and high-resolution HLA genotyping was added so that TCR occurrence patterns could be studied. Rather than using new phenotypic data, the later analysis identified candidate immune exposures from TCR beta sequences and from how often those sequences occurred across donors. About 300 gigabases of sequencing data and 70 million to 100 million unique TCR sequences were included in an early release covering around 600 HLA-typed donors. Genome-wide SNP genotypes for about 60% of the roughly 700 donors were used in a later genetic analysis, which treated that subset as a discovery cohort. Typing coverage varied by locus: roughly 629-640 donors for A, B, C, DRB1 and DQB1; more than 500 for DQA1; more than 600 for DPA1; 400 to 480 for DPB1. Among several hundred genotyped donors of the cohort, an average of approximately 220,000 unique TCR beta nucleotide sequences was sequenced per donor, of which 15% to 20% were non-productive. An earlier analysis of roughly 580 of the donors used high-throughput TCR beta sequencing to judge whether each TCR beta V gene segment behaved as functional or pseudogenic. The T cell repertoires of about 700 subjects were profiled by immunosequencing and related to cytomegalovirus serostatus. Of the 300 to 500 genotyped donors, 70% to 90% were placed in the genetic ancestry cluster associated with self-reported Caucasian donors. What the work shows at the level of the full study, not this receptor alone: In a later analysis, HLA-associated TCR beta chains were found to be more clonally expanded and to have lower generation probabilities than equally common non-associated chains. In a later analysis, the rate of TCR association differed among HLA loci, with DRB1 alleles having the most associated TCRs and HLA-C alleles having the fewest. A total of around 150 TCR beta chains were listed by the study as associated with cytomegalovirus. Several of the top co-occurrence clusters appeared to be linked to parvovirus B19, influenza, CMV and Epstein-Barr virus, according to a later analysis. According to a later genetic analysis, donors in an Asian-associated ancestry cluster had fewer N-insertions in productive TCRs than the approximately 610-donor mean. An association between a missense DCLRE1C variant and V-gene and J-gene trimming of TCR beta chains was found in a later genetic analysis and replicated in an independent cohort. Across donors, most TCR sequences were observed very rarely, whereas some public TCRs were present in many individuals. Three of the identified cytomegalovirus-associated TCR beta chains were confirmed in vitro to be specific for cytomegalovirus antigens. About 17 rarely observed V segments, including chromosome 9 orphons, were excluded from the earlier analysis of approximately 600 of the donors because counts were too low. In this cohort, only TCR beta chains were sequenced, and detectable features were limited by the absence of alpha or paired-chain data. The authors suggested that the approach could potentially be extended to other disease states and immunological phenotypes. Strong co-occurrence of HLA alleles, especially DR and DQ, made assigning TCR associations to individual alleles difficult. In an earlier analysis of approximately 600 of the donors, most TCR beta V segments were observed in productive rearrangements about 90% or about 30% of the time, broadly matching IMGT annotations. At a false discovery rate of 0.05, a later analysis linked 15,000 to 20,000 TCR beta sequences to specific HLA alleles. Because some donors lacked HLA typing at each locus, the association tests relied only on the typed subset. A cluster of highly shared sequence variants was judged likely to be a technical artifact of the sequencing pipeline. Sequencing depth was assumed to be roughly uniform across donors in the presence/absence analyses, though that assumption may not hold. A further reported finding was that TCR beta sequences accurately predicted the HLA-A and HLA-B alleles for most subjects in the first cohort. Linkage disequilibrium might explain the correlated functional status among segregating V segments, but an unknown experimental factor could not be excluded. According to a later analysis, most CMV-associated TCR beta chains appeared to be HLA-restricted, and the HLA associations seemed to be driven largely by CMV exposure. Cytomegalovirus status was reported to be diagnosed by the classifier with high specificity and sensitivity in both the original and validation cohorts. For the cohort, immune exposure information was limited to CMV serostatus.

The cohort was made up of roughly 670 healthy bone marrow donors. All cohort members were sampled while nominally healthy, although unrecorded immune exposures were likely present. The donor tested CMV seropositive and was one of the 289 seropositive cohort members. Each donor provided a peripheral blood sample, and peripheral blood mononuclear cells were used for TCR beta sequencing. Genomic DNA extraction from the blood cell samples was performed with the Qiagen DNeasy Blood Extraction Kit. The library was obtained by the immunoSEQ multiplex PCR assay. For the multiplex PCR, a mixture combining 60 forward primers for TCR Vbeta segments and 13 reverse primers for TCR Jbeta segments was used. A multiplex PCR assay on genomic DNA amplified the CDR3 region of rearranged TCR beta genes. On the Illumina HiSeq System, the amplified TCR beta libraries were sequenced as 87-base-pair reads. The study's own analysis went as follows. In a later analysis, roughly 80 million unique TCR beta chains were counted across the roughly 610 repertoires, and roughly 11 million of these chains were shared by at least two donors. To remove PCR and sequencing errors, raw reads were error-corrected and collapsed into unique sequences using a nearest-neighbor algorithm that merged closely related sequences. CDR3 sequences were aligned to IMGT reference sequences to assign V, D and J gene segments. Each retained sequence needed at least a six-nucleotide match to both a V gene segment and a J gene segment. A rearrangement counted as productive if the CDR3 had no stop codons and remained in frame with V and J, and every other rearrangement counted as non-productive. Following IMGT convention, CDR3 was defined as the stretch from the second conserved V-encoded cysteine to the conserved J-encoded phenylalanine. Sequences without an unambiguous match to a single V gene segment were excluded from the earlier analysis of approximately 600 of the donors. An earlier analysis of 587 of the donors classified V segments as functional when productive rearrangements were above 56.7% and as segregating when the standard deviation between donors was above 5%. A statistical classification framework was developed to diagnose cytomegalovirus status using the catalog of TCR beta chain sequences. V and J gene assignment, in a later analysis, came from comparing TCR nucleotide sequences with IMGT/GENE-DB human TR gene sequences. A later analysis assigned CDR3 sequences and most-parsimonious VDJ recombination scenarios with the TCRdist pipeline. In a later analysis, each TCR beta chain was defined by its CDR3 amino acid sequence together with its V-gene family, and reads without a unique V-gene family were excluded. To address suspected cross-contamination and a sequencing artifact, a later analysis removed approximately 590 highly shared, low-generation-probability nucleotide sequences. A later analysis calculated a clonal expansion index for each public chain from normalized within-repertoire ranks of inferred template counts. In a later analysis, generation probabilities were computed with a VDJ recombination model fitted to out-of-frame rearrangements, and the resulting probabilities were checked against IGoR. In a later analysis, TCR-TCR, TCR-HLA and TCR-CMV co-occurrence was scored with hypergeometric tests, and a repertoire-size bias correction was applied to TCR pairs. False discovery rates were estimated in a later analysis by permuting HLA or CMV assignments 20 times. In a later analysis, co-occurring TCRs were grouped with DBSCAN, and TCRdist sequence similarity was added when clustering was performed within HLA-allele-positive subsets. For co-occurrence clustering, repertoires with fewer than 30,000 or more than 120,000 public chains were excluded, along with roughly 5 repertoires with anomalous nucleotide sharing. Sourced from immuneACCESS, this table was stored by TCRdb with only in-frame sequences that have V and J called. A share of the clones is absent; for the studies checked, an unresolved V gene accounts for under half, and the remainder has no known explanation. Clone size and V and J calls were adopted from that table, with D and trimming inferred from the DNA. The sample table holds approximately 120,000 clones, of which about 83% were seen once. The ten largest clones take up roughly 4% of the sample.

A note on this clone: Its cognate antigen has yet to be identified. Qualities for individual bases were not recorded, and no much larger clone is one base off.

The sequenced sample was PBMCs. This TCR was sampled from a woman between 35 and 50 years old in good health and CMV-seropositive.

The DNA is TGTGCCAGCAGCCCCCTAGAGACTAGCGACTACAATGAGCAGTTCTTC. Translated, this gives CASSPLETSDYNEQFF. Recombination linked TRBV2 to TRBJ2-1; 8 central bases correspond to TRBD2. As encoded in the germline V gene, CDR1 is SNHLY while CDR2 is FYNNEI. The CDR3 contains 16 residues, cysteine and phenylalanine counted. Only the CDR3 DNA stays, 48 bases, in frame from base 1. Trimmed from V: 6 bases; trimmed from J: 3 bases; junction bases lacking a gene match: 10. This CDR3, with the reference TRBV2 and TRBJ2-1 proteins standing in past its ends, gives the full variable domain EPEVTQTPSHQVTQMGQEVILRCVPISNHLYFYWYRQILGQKVEFLVSFYNNEISEKSEIFDDQFSVERPDGSNFTLKIRSTKLEDSAMYFCASSPLETSDYNEQFFGPGTRLTVL.